This T cell receptor beta chain was found in a study of T cells after posttransplantation cyclophosphamide (TCRdb year 2016). Study-wide context: Using TRB sequencing, the study followed how the T cell repertoire rebuilt after myeloablative bone marrow transplantation with posttransplantation cyclophosphamide given as GVHD prophylaxis. Antigen receptor sequencing covered samples from a few dozen PTCy-treated patients and about 17 of their related bone marrow donors. Blood from all 35 or so PTCy patients with 1-year posttransplant specimens was subjected to TRB sequencing. In 3 patients, TRB sequencing was also performed on up to 3 more blood samples taken 2 to 5.2 years after transplant, and in 4 patients, pretransplant blood was also TRB-sequenced. Because TRA and TRB clonality correlated tightly in 9 samples, the subsequent TCR analyses were limited to TRB only. Public TRB sequences were searched against a database of over 3,600 sequences associated with responses to pathogens, tumor antigens, self-antigens and alloantigens. General conclusions and limits of the study: Across approximately 45 patients, TRB clonality was highly associated with recipient CMV seropositivity and CMV reactivation, and PTCy diversity was similar to diversity in CNI/methotrexate controls. The TRB repertoires of T cells infiltrating skin or GI tract showed only limited overlap with the TRB repertoires of T cells in blood. Donor-recipient similarity was low at 1-2 months but increased during the first year, and donor CD8+ memory clones often dominated later blood repertoires.

In the paper's terms, the treatment or condition label means: high-dose cyclophosphamide on days +3 and +4 as single-agent GVHD prophylaxis. Busulfan and fludarabine conditioning, a related or unrelated marrow graft, and cyclophosphamide on days +3 and +4 were given to PTCy patients. PTCy-treated patients came from a prospective multi-institutional clinical trial. Peripheral blood and bone marrow mononuclear cells were isolated by Ficoll-Hypaque density centrifugation and were cryopreserved. This clone turned up a few times. The antigen it recognizes is unknown. No qualities accompany the bases; no much larger clone lies one base away. Genomic DNA was used for TRB sequencing, which was performed with the immunoSEQ assay at survey resolution or with the hsTCRB kit. As for how the authors treated the data: Initial read processing used immunoSEQ software, and repertoire analyses used the LymphoSeq R package. Clonality was calculated as 1 minus normalized Shannon entropy, and the Gini coefficient was also calculated for each TRB dataset. To infer phenotypes in unsorted samples, TRB sequences from sorted subsets of the recipient or donor were mapped onto the unsorted samples of the same recipient. TCRdb's version of the immuneACCESS table is confined to in-frame rearrangements and falls short of the full clone set. An unresolved V gene accounts for under half of the shortfall where checked; the remainder is of unknown origin. The V and J calls and clone size were taken over from that table, and D and trimming were inferred from the DNA. The data for this sample show around 24,000 clones, each detected more than once. Less than 2% of the sample rests with the top ten.

The CDR3 runs 13 amino acids, cysteine and phenylalanine included. Only the CDR3 portion is preserved as DNA: 39 bases, with reading frame beginning at the first base. The germline V gene sets CDR1 to SNHLY and CDR2 to FYNNEI. The rearrangement joined TRBV2 to TRBJ2-5; 7 middle bases align to TRBD2. The assigned J gene may be wrong: the sequence end matches TRBJ2-7 better. The receptor was derived from a male patient in his late teens or twenties who received an allogeneic stem cell transplant from a related donor, was CMV-positive, and had no GVHD. Some T cells may originate with the graft donor following a transplant. This material consisted of PBMCs, taken after allogeneic stem cell transplant with posttransplant cyclophosphamide. The CDR3 here reads CASSLTGGYEQYF. The sequenced DNA is TGTGCCAGCAGTCTAACGGGGGGTTACGAGCAGTACTTC.